This TCR beta chain was sequenced in a study of OX40 agonist ivuxolimab in advanced cancers. Across the study: Patients were dosed intravenously with ivuxolimab at 0.01 to 10 mg/kg every 2 weeks. Prior therapy, whether anti-PD-1, anti-PD-L1 or anti-CTLA-4, was allowed, and less than 45% had some. Those treated in dose escalation had hepatocellular carcinoma, melanoma, renal cell cancer or head and neck cancer.

The germline V gene encodes CDR1 SEHNR and CDR2 FQNEAQ (reference sequence). The CDR3 runs to 14 residues. V shed 5 bases and J shed 7 bases, with 12 bases lying between them. The study, taken as a whole, reports: At 0.1 to 3.0 mg/kg and by week 6, CD4+ and CD8+ T cells in the blood had expanded clonally.

Concerning this clone: Antigen specificity is unknown.

Data came from immunoSEQ multiplex PCR; TCRdb stores just in-frame clones and leaves some out. This sample has around 61,000 clones, with roughly 80% found just once. The chain is built from TRBV7-9 and TRBJ1-6; D is unclear. The source was CD4+ or CD8+ T cells sorted from blood, collected in a trial of the OX40 agonist ivuxolimab. This TCR derives from an adult with an advanced solid tumor such as melanoma, head and neck, liver or kidney cancer. CDR3 sequence reads: CASSLPAFNSPLHF. The CDR3 DNA reads TGTGCCAGCAGCCTCCCGGCGTTCAATTCACCCCTCCACTTT.